The T cell receptor beta chain under discussion was sequenced for a study of shared clonotypes between healthy human individuals. A note on this clone: This CDR3 is also generated by other DNA sequences in the sample.

Germline CDR1 SGHNT, CDR2 YYREEE (reference sequence). V was shortened by 2 bases and J by 4 bases, with 12 bases between the two germline ends. This CDR3 has 14 residues. TCRdb's table, derived via immunoSEQ multiplex PCR, lists solely in-frame clones and lacks some. The table shows nearly 600,000 clones, with about 95% occurring only once. Naive CD8 populations comprised CD45RO-negative cells positively selected for CCR7, excluding terminally differentiated effector memory CD45RA+ cells. The origin of this receptor is a woman aged 30 to 39 in good health. This chain links TRBV5-4 with TRBJ1-1, with D perhaps TRBD1 (6 bases). Specimen: naive CD8+ T cells sorted from blood. The CDR3 region has the DNA TGTGCCAGCAGCTTAGGGGGAGGTAGCACTGAAGCTTTCTTT. This sequence encodes CASSLGGGSTEAFF.